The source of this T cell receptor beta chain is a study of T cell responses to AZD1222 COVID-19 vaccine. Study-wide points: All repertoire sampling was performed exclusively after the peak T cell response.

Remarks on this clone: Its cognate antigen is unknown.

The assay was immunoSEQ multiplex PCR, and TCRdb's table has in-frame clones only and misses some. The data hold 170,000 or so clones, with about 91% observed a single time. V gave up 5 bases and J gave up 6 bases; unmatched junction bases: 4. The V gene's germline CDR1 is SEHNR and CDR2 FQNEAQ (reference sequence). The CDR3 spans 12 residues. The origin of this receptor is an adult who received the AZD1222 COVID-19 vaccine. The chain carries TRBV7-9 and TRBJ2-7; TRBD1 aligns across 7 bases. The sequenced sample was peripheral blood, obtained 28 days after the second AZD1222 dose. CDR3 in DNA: TGTGCCAGCAGCCGACAGGGTTTCGAGCAGTACTTC. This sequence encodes CASSRQGFEQYF.